The clone carrying this T cell receptor (beta chain) was observed many times. These data belong to a study of spatial heterogeneity in lung cancer. Study-level background: Detection of beta-chain sequences consistently exceeded that of alpha-chain sequences.

Time point noted: sample taken at primary tumor resection. Material for sequencing was whole RNA from tumor, nontumor lung or frozen PBMC, left unsorted. One entry per CDR3 protein results from TCRdb running MiXCR on the 5' RACE reads. The table records approximately 82,000 distinct CDR3 sequences, about 12% of them present only once. Germline assignment: CDR1 MNHNY and CDR2 SVGAGI (reference sequence). The CDR3 is made up of 16 amino acids. V was pared by 6 bases and J by 0 bases, with 9 bases of the junction left unmatched. This chain uses TRBV6-6 with TRBJ1-2; 8 nucleotides agree with TRBD1. This specimen consisted of PBMCs, obtained at surgery. The receptor was isolated from a male donor with early-stage non-small cell lung cancer. In nucleotides, the CDR3 is TGTGCCAGCAGCAAAGGGACAGGTTCTCCTAACTATGGCTACACCTTC. The encoded protein is CASSKGTGSPNYGYTF.